This T cell receptor beta chain was recorded in a study of blood T cell repertoires in COVID-19. The wider study: The cDNA or gDNA used as material had been derived from T cells, B-cell-depleted T cells, or PBMCs.

Produced via immunoSEQ multiplex PCR; TCRdb's table is partial and in-frame only. The sample has roughly 96,000 clones, 82% seen once. The length of the CDR3 is 11 residues. Germline-derived CDR1 and CDR2 are MNHEY and SVGAGI. Trimming shortened V by 6 bases and J by 7 bases, and 9 bases separated the two germline ends. The TCR comes from a man older than 75 with acute or convalescent COVID-19. The sequencing sample was made of peripheral blood. The chain joins TRBV6-5 to TRBJ1-2, with D perhaps matching TRBD1 (6 bases). CDR3 sequence: CASSDRRGYTF. The CDR3 coding sequence is TGTGCCAGCAGCGACAGGCGTGGCTACACCTTC.